This T cell receptor beta chain was recovered during a study of regulatory T cells in long-lasting Graves disease. Whole-study context: Patients with persistent Graves' disease had over 5 years of antithyroid drugs and persistent TSH receptor antibodies. Study-level findings and limits: TRBV28 was favored in persistent disease, as were TRBJ1-2 and TRBJ2-5.

The time point here: persistent/refractory GD, antithyroid drugs over 5 years with positive TRAb. Preparation of the TCR library used RNA extracted from PBMCs. Those enrolled as patients came out of an endocrinology department in Xi'an, China. Into tubes containing EDTA, about 10 milliliters of peripheral blood were drawn. Library construction for TCR beta used iRepertoire HTBI primers and Arm-PCR of CDR3 regions. TCRdb reanalysed the multiplex PCR reads using MiXCR and keeps one entry per CDR3 protein. The sample records fewer than 450,000 distinct CDR3 sequences, about 25% being singletons. With V trimmed by 1 base and J by 5 bases, 8 bases remained unmatched. The germline V gene encodes CDR1 SEHNR and CDR2 FQNEAQ (reference sequence). CDR3 size: 17 residues. Comments on this clonotype: Its target is unknown.

The chain couples TRBV7-9 to TRBJ2-5, with TRBD2 identical over 12 bases. This receptor was identified in a female donor with Graves disease. The input for sequencing was peripheral blood mononuclear cells (PBMCs), taken when the disease was refractory, from a patient treated with antithyroid drugs. DNA for the CDR3: TGTGCCAGCAGCTTAGGCCTAGCGGGAGGGATTATCGAGACCCAGTACTTC. It translates to CASSLGLAGGIIETQYF.